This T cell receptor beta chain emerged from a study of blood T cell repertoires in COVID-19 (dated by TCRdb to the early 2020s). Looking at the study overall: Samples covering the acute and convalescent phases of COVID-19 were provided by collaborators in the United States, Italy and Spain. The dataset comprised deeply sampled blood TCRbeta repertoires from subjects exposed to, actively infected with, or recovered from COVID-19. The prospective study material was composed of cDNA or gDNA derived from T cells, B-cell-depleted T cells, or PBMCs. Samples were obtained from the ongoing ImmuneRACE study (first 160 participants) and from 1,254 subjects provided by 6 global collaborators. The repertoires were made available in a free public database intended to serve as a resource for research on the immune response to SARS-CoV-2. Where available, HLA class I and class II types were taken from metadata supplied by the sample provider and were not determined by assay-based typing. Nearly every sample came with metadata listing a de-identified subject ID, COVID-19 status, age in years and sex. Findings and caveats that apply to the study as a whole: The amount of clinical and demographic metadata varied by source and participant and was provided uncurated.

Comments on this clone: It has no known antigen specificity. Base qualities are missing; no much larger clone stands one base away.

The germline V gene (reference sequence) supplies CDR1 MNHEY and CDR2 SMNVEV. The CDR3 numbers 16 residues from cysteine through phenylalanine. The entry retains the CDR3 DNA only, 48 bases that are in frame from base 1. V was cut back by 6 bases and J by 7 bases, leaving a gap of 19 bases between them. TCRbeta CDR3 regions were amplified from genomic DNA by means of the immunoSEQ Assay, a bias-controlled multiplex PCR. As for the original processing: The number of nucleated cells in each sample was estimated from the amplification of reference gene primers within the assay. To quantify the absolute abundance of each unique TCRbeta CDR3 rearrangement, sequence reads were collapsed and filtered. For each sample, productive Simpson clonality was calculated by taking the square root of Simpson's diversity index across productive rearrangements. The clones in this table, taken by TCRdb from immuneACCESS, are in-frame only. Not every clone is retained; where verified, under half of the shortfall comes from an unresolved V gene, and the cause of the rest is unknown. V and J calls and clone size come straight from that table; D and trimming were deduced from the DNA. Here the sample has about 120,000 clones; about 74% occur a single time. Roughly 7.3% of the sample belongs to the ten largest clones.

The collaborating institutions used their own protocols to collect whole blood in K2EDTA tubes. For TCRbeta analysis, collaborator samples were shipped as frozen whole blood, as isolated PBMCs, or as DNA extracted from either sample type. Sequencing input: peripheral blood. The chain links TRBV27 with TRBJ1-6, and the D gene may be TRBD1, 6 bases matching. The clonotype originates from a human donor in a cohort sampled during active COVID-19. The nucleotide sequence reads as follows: TGTGCCAGCAGCCCACAGGGTACCTTATCCAATTCACCCCTCCACTTT. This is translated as CASSPQGTLSNSPLHF.